What follows are 24 T cell receptor beta chains derived from one specimen sequenced in a study of blood T cell repertoires in COVID-19. Clones were read by immunoSEQ multiplex PCR, and TCRdb kept only the in-frame ones, dropping some. The table has 300,000 to 400,000 clones, around 80% seen once. Sequences were obtained from peripheral blood. These receptors were taken from a man in his thirties or forties with active or convalescent COVID-19.

The chain carries TRBV12-3 or TRBV12-4 and TRBJ1-5, with 9 nucleotides matching TRBD1. J lost 6 bases, V lost 6 bases, and 3 bases had no gene match. The length of the CDR3 is 13 residues. CDR3 nucleotide sequence: TGTGCCAGCAGGAGACAGGGGGGTCAGCCCCAGCATTTT. Translated: CASRRQGGQPQHF.

This chain links TRBV30 with TRBJ2-7; no firm D call. V was cut by 2 bases and J by 9 bases, with 17 bases left in between. The CDR3 contains 13 residues. Per germline, CDR1 GTSNPN and CDR2 SVGIG (reference sequence). The CDR3 loop reads CAWSLPGTERQYF. CDR3 DNA: TGTGCCTGGAGTCTCCCAGGAACCGAACGGCAGTACTTC.

The gene calls are TRBV4-1 and TRBJ2-1, with a tentative D call TRBD2 (6 bases). V lost 0 bases, J lost 10 bases, and 19 bases lay in between. CDR3 size: 16 residues. Germline lookup yields CDR1 MGHRA and CDR2 YSYEKL. The CDR3 DNA reads as TGCGCCAGCAGCCAAGATAGACTAGTTCGGGGTAACGAGCAGTTCTTC. This translates into CASSQDRLVRGNEQFF.

This clone turned up a few times. The chain is built from TRBV30 and TRBJ1-2, with 11 bases lining up with TRBD1. V trimming: 8 bases; J trimming: 4 bases; junction bases outside the gene matches: 12. The CDR3 extends over 15 amino acids. The germline V gene has CDR1 GTSNPN and CDR2 SVGIG (reference sequence). The CDR3 protein is CAGAGTGGFIYGYTF. The DNA for the CDR3 is TGTGCCGGAGCCGGGACAGGGGGGTTTATCTATGGCTACACCTTC.

This clone appeared a few times. The chain joins TRBV30 to TRBJ2-3, with TRBD2 as a possible D gene (6 bases). From germline, CDR1 is GTSNPN and CDR2 SVGIG (reference sequence). This CDR3 is 13 amino acids long. V dropped 2 bases and J dropped 4 bases, with 10 bases sitting between them. The CDR3, as DNA: TGTGCCTGGAGTCGGCGGAGGGCAGATACGCAGTATTTT. Its translation is CAWSRRRADTQYF.

This clone was picked up many times. The chain carries TRBV30 and TRBJ2-3; D not resolved. The CDR3 runs 11 residues. Deletions cut 0 bases from V and 10 bases from J, with 8 bases between. Per germline, CDR1 GTSNPN and CDR2 SVGIG (reference sequence). In nucleotides, the CDR3 is TGTGCCTGGAGTGTGAGAACTCCGCAGTATTTT. It yields the protein CAWSVRTPQYF.

The chain links TRBV12-3 or TRBV12-4 to TRBJ2-3; TRBD1 might be the D (6 bases). The CDR3 has 13 residues. The V and J ends lost 8 bases and 5 bases respectively, with 14 bases between them. This CDR3 is CASATGWGDTQYF. The DNA of the CDR3 is TGTGCCAGCGCCACAGGGTGGGGAGATACGCAGTATTTT.

The chain couples TRBV19 to TRBJ2-6; TRBD1 matches at 11 bases. The V gene's germline CDR1 is LNHDA and CDR2 SQIVND (reference sequence). The CDR3 is 17 amino acids. The junction had 9 bases not matched to a gene; V was cut back by 7 bases and J by 4 bases. The CDR3 nucleotides read TGTGCCAGTAACTCCGGACAGGGGGCTAGAGGGGCCAACGTCCTGACTTTC. This translates into CASNSGQGARGANVLTF. Complete variable domain (other parts from reference TRBV19 and TRBJ2-6): DGGITQSPKYLFRKEGQNVTLSCEQNLNHDAMYWYRQDPGQGLRLIYYSQIVNDFQKGDIAEGYSVSREKKESFPLTVTSAQKNPTAFYLCASNSGQGARGANVLTFGAGSRLTVL.

The chain joins TRBV4-3 to TRBJ1-4; tentatively, D is TRBD1 (6 bases). Between the trimmed V and J ends, which lost 4 bases and 0 bases, there was a span of 9 bases. This CDR3 contains 15 residues. Per the germline V gene, CDR1 is LGHNA and CDR2 is YSLEER. The CDR3 DNA reads TGCGCCAGCAGCCGTAGGACAGCAACTAATGAAAAACTGTTTTTT. Translated, it gives CASSRRTATNEKLFF.

The V call is TRBV3-1 (or the pseudogene TRBV3-2), the J call TRBJ2-7; 10 bases fit TRBD1. The ends lost 11 bases at V and 7 bases at J; junction bases unmatched: 14. CDR1 and CDR2 (germline): LGHDT, YNNKEL (reference sequence). The CDR3 length is 14 residues. The CDR3 bases are TGTGCCCCGCCGTCGGGACAGGGGCCCTTGGAGCAGTACTTC. It is translated as CAPPSGQGPLEQYF.

V is TRBV9 and J is TRBJ2-5, with 7 bases lining up with TRBD1. The CDR3 length is 13 residues. V shed 3 bases, J shed 5 bases, and the junction held 4 bases outside the gene matches. Germline V gene lookup returns CDR1 SGDLS and CDR2 YYNGEE. CDR3 bases: TGTGCCAGCAGCGGACAGGGATGGGAGACCCAGTACTTC. Its translation is CASSGQGWETQYF.

The CDR3: CASSPLQGKLFF. The DNA of the CDR3 is TGTGCCAGCAGTCCGTTACAGGGAAAACTGTTTTTT. V and J are TRBV6-5 and TRBJ1-4, with a weak D call TRBD1 (6 bases). Trimming stripped 5 bases from V and 10 bases from J, with 11 bases between. This CDR3 has 12 amino acids. CDR1 and CDR2 (germline): MNHEY, SVGAGI.

The rearrangement joins TRBV6-2 or TRBV6-3 to TRBJ1-2; D perhaps matches TRBD1 (5 bases). Trimming left V 0 bases short and J 6 bases short, with 11 bases between. This CDR3 is built from 14 residues. Per the germline V gene, CDR1 is MNHEY and CDR2 is SVGEGT. This CDR3 is CASSYSTRGNGYTF. The CDR3 DNA reads as TGTGCCAGCAGTTACTCGACCCGGGGGAATGGCTACACCTTC.

The J gene is TRBJ1-6, the V gene TRBV19; D is ambiguous. Trimming cost V 5 bases and J 2 bases, with 4 bases left between them. The CDR3 has 13 residues. Germline assignment: CDR1 LNHDA and CDR2 SQIVND (reference sequence). The CDR3 bases are TGTGCCAGTAGTGCAGCCTATAATTCACCCCTCCACTTT. Translated, it gives CASSAAYNSPLHF.

The chain's CDR3 is CASSRDRFNTGELFF. The CDR3 nucleotides are TGTGCCAGCAGCCGGGACAGATTTAACACCGGGGAGCTGTTTTTT. This chain links TRBV7-8 with TRBJ2-2, with 7 bases lining up with TRBD1. Per the germline V gene, CDR1 is SGHVS and CDR2 is FQNEAQ. The CDR3 spans 15 residues. V dropped 5 bases and J dropped 2; count of bases not matched to a gene: 5. The full variable domain, completed using reference TRBV7-8 and TRBJ2-2, is GAGVSQSPRYKVAKRGQDVALRCDPISGHVSLFWYQQALGQGPEFLTYFQNEAQLDKSGLPSDRFFAERPEGSVSTLKIQRTQQEDSAVYLCASSRDRFNTGELFFGEGSRLTVL.

The chain has TRBV6-5 and TRBJ2-3, with D possibly being TRBD2 (5 bases). V was cut by 7 bases and J by 2 bases, with 10 bases left in between. The CDR3 covers 13 residues. Germline lookup yields CDR1 MNHEY and CDR2 SVGAGI. CDR3: CASMEDFTDTQYF. The CDR3 nucleotides read TGTGCCAGCATGGAGGATTTCACAGATACGCAGTATTTT.

V usage is TRBV11-3 and J usage is TRBJ2-3; 13 positions agree with TRBD2. Germline V lookup: CDR1 SGHNT, CDR2 YENEEA. V lost 5 bases and J lost 5; bases outside the gene matches: 7. The CDR3 is 16 residues long. CDR3 residues: CASSPTGLAGVDTQYF. CDR3 in DNA: TGTGCCAGCAGCCCCACTGGACTAGCGGGAGTAGATACGCAGTATTTT.

As regards this clone: Other DNA sequences in the sample encode the same CDR3. The chain links TRBV7-8 to TRBJ1-3; 7 bases match TRBD1. Losses at the gene ends were 2 bases for V and 4 bases for J; bases not matched to a gene: 2. The V gene's germline CDR1 is SGHVS and CDR2 FQNEAQ. The CDR3 totals 14 residues. For the CDR3, the DNA is TGTGCCAGCAGCTTAAACAGGGGAGGAAACACCATATATTTT. This sequence encodes CASSLNRGGNTIYF.

The rearrangement joins TRBV6-6 to TRBJ2-1, with D perhaps matching TRBD2 (6 bases). Germline loops: CDR1 MNHNY, CDR2 SVGAGI (reference sequence). V shed 7 bases and J shed 5 bases, with 15 bases lying between them. The CDR3 runs to 14 residues. CDR3 coding DNA: TGTGCCAGCACCCTCTGGGACTTTCACAATGAGCAGTTCTTC. Residues: CASTLWDFHNEQFF.

The chain carries TRBV7-6 and TRBJ1-2; 9 positions match TRBD1. The CDR3 is 17 amino acids. J lost 4 bases, V lost 4 bases, and 13 bases had no gene match. Per the germline V gene, CDR1 is SGHVS and CDR2 is FNYEAQ. The CDR3 here is CASSSQTGGRRGYGYTF. The DNA of the CDR3 is TGTGCCAGCAGCTCCCAGACAGGGGGGCGCCGGGGCTATGGCTACACCTTC.

Concerning this clone: Other DNA sequences of this sample code for an identical CDR3. The chain couples TRBV5-1 to TRBJ1-1; a possible D gene is TRBD1 (6 bases). Trimming left V 4 bases short and J 1 base short, with 11 bases between. CDR1 and CDR2 (germline): SGHRS, YFSETQ. The CDR3 has 14 amino acids. The CDR3 reads CASSLGGQNTEAFF. The CDR3 nucleotides read TGCGCCAGCAGCCTTGGGGGACAGAACACTGAAGCTTTCTTT.

CDR3 region: CASSPDRGAYNEQFF. In nucleotides, the CDR3 is TGTGCCAGCAGCCCGGACAGGGGAGCCTACAATGAGCAGTTCTTC. The V gene is TRBV7-2, the J gene TRBJ2-1; TRBD1 matches at 9 bases. Germline V CDR1 and CDR2: SGHTA, FQGNSA. The CDR3 is 15 residues long. Trimming at V came to 5 bases and at J to 2 bases, leaving 4 bases not matched to a gene.

V is TRBV7-9 and J is TRBJ1-1, with unresolved D. Between the trimmed V and J ends, which lost 6 bases and 4 bases, there was a span of 6 bases. Per the germline V gene, CDR1 is SEHNR and CDR2 is FQNEAQ (reference sequence). The length of the CDR3 is 11 residues. Here the CDR3 DNA reads TGTGCCAGCAGGTCTCGCACTGAAGCTTTCTTT. Amino acids: CASRSRTEAFF.

Comment on this clone: Within the sample, other DNA sequences also encode this same CDR3. J is TRBJ1-1 and V is TRBV7-3; D call uncertain. V gave up 0 bases and J gave up 2 bases, with 7 bases separating them. This CDR3 comprises 14 residues. Germline CDR1 and CDR2: SGHTA and FQGTGA. The CDR3 nucleotides read TGTGCCAGCAGCTTAACAGGGAGTAACACTGAAGCTTTCTTT. It is translated as CASSLTGSNTEAFF.